Each of the 16 T cell receptor beta chains below was sequenced from the same sample in a study of blood T cell repertoires in COVID-19. The repertoire was sequenced with immunoSEQ multiplex PCR; TCRdb's copy has only in-frame clones and lacks some. The table shows 150,000 to 200,000 clones, with about 78% occurring only once. The specimen was PBMCs or T cells enriched from blood (not recorded which). The receptor source for this set is a woman in her forties or fifties who had recovered from COVID-19.

This clone has only a few counts. The chain is built from TRBV6-1 and TRBJ2-7; 11 nucleotides align to TRBD1. V dropped 0 bases and J dropped 6; count of bases not matched to a gene: 1. Germline CDR1 MNHNS, CDR2 SASEGT. The CDR3 runs 14 residues. The CDR3 spells CASSEADRGREQYF. The CDR3 DNA sequence: TGTGCCAGCAGTGAAGCGGACAGGGGGCGCGAGCAGTACTTC.

The sample holds a few counts of this clone. V gene TRBV19 combines with J gene TRBJ2-5; 13 nucleotides match TRBD2. V shed 3 bases and J 3 bases; nucleotides not matched to a gene: 4. This CDR3 region has 16 residues. Germline V gives CDR1 LNHDA, CDR2 SQIVND (reference sequence). The CDR3 DNA follows: TGTGCCAGTAGTATTTTGGGGACTAGCGGGAAAGAGACCCAGTACTTC. Its protein product is CASSILGTSGKETQYF.

In nucleotides, the CDR3 is TGTGCCAGCAGACCTAGCGGGAGCTCTTACACCGGGGAGCTGTTTTTT. This encodes CASRPSGSSYTGELFF. The J gene is TRBJ2-2, the V gene TRBV28; 10 bases map to TRBD2. Germline assignment: CDR1 MDHEN and CDR2 SYDVKM. This CDR3 is 16 amino acids long. J was trimmed by 3 bases and V by 6 bases; bases with no gene match: 7.

The chain joins TRBV7-9 to TRBJ2-3, with 7 bases identical to TRBD2. This CDR3 is 16 amino acids long. The trim removed 11 bases at V and 0 bases at J, leaving 14 bases unmatched. Germline V gene lookup returns CDR1 SEHNR and CDR2 FQNEAQ (reference sequence). The CDR3 nucleotides are TGTGCCCTCACTCCCTGGGGGGGGTTGAGCACAGATACGCAGTATTTT. As protein: CALTPWGGLSTDTQYF.

The J gene is TRBJ1-2, the V gene TRBV7-6, with D possibly TRBD1 on 5 matching bases. The length of the CDR3 is 13 residues. V gave up 5 bases and J gave up 7 bases, with 14 bases separating them. CDR1 SGHVS and CDR2 FNYEAQ come from the germline V gene. CDR3 DNA: TGTGCCAGCAGCCCTACGACAGTGGCTGGCTACACCTTC. Translating gives CASSPTTVAGYTF.

In DNA, the CDR3 is TGCGCCACCCGGGGGGGGGTTTCCACAGATACGCAGTATTTT. Residues: CATRGGVSTDTQYF. The J gene is TRBJ2-3, the V gene TRBV5-1; 8 bases are a match to TRBD2. Trimming removed 9 bases from V and 2 bases from J; junction bases left unmatched: 8. CDR1 and CDR2 from the germline V gene are SGHRS and YFSETQ. The CDR3 length is 14 residues.

The chain carries TRBV25-1 and TRBJ1-2; D call uncertain. The CDR3 totals 15 residues. The germline V and J ends were trimmed by 0 bases and 1 base, with 9 bases remaining between them. CDR1 MGHDK and CDR2 SYGVNS come from the germline V gene. The CDR3 is CASSEYSGFNYGYTF. The DNA for the CDR3 is TGTGCCAGCAGTGAATATTCAGGATTTAACTATGGCTACACCTTC.

The genes are TRBV19 and TRBJ1-3; D is possibly TRBD1 (6 bases). The CDR3 totals 16 residues. In germline, CDR1 is LNHDA, CDR2 SQIVND (reference sequence). The V end lost 5 bases, the J end lost 2 bases, and 16 bases lay between the germline ends. The CDR3 bases are TGTGCCAGTAGTCCCCGCGGGGGGGCGACTGGAAACACCATATATTTT. This sequence encodes CASSPRGGATGNTIYF.

CDR3 nucleotides: TGTGCCAGCTCACCAGTCGGAGGGACTAGCGGCAATGAGCAGTTCTTC. It is translated as CASSPVGGTSGNEQFF. The chain couples TRBV18 to TRBJ2-1, with 11 bases fitting TRBD2. CDR1 KGHSH and CDR2 LQKENI come from the germline V gene. The J segment lost 6 bases and the V segment lost 2 bases, leaving 6 bases of the junction unmatched. CDR3 length equals 16 residues.

V usage is TRBV5-1 and J usage is TRBJ2-7, with D hard to call. Germline CDR1 SGHRS, CDR2 YFSETQ. The ends were cut back, 4 bases at V and 1 base at J, with 12 bases in the middle. This CDR3 is 14 amino acids long. The CDR3 sequence is CASSTSQLSYEQYF. CDR3 coding DNA: TGCGCCAGCAGCACCTCACAGTTATCCTACGAGCAGTACTTC.

V is TRBV27 and J is TRBJ1-6, with a possible D match to TRBD1 (6 bases). Germline CDR1 and CDR2: MNHEY and SMNVEV (reference sequence). The CDR3 contains 12 residues. V was pared by 2 bases and J by 15 bases, with 11 bases between. The CDR3 coding sequence is TGTGCCAGCAGTTTAGGGGGGGCGATCCTCCACTTT. Its translation: CASSLGGAILHF.

This chain uses TRBV7-9 with TRBJ2-7; D remains unclear. CDR1 and CDR2 (germline): SEHNR, FQNEAQ (reference sequence). This CDR3 spans 14 amino acids. Trimming took 5 bases from V and 2 from J, leaving 13 bases between them. DNA for the CDR3: TGTGCCAGCAGCCCTCGCGAGGTTACCTACGAGCAGTACTTC. Protein product: CASSPREVTYEQYF. Using reference TRBV7-9 and TRBJ2-7 for the parts outside the CDR3, the full variable domain is DTGVSQNPRHKITKRGQNVTFRCDPISEHNRLYWYRQTLGQGPEFLTYFQNEAQLEKSRLLSDRFSAERPKGSFSTLEIQRTEQGDSAMYLCASSPREVTYEQYFGPGTRLTVT.

This clone was detected a few times. The J gene is TRBJ1-3, the V gene TRBV28, with no clear D. The V gene's germline CDR1 is MDHEN and CDR2 SYDVKM. Trimming pared 5 bases from V and 3 bases from J, leaving 11 bases between. This CDR3 has 14 residues. CDR3 loop: CASSDLRVGNTIYF. The DNA for the CDR3 is TGTGCCAGCAGTGACCTCCGGGTTGGAAACACCATATATTTT.

This rearrangement joins TRBV6-6 to TRBJ1-5, with D perhaps TRBD1 (6 bases). Looked up from germline, CDR1 is MNHNY and CDR2 is SVGAGI (reference sequence). The CDR3 is 15 residues long. With 6 bases removed from V and 2 bases from J, the gap between germline ends came to 14 bases. DNA for the CDR3: TGTGCCAGCAGGTCAGGGGAATCGGGCAATCAGCCCCAGCATTTT. Amino acids: CASRSGESGNQPQHF.

This chain connects TRBV9 to TRBJ2-1; perhaps TRBD2 as D (5 bases). The CDR3 is made up of 16 amino acids. V was shortened by 1 base and J by 6 bases, with 17 bases between the two germline ends. The germline V gene has CDR1 SGDLS and CDR2 YYNGEE. CDR3 nucleotides: TGTGCCAGCAGCGTATCCCCTAGCCTGAGCGTCAATGAGCAGTTCTTC. This sequence encodes CASSVSPSLSVNEQFF.

V and J are TRBV5-6 and TRBJ1-2; TRBD1 agrees at 7 bases. Trimming cost V 0 bases and J 5 bases; bases outside gene matches: 4. Germline values: CDR1 SGHDT, CDR2 YYEEEE. The CDR3 totals 14 residues. CDR3 in amino acids: CASSLVGTDYGYTF. Here the CDR3 DNA reads TGTGCCAGCAGCTTGGTTGGGACAGATTATGGCTACACCTTC.